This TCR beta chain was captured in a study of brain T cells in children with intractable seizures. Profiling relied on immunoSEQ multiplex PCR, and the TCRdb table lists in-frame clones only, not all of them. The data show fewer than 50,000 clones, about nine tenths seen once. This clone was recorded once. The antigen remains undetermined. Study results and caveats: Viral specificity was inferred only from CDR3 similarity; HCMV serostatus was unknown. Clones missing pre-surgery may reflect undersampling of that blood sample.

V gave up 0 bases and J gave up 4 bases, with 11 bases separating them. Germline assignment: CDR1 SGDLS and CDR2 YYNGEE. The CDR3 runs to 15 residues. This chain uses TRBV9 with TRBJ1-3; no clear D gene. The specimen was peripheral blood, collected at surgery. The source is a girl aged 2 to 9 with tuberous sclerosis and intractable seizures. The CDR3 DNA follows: TGTGCCAGCAGCGTAGACAGCAGTTCGGGAAACACCATATATTTT. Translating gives CASSVDSSSGNTIYF.